This T cell receptor beta chain was obtained from a study of blood T cell repertoires in COVID-19. Looking at the study overall: The United States, Italy and Spain supplied acute and convalescent COVID-19 samples. Sources were T cells, B-cell-depleted T cells, or PBMCs; the material itself was cDNA or gDNA.

The CDR3 covers 14 residues. Germline loops: CDR1 SGHRS, CDR2 YFSETQ. V shed 4 bases and J 0 bases; nucleotides not matched to a gene: 1. In the original workflow: Nucleated cell counts were estimated from reference gene primer amplification. Data came from immunoSEQ multiplex PCR; TCRdb stores just in-frame clones and leaves some out. That table supplies the V and J calls and clone size; D and trimming were determined from the DNA. The repertoire holds roughly 120,000 clones, 90% seen once, with 1.8% in the top ten. The receptor comes from a human donor with active COVID-19. The donor label of this sample is uncertain. The sequenced material came from peripheral blood. This rearrangement joins TRBV5-1 to TRBJ2-7; TRBD1 matches at 10 bases. In DNA form, the CDR3 reads TGCGCCAGCAGCAGGGACAGGGGCTCCTACGAGCAGTACTTC. Protein sequence: CASSRDRGSYEQYF.